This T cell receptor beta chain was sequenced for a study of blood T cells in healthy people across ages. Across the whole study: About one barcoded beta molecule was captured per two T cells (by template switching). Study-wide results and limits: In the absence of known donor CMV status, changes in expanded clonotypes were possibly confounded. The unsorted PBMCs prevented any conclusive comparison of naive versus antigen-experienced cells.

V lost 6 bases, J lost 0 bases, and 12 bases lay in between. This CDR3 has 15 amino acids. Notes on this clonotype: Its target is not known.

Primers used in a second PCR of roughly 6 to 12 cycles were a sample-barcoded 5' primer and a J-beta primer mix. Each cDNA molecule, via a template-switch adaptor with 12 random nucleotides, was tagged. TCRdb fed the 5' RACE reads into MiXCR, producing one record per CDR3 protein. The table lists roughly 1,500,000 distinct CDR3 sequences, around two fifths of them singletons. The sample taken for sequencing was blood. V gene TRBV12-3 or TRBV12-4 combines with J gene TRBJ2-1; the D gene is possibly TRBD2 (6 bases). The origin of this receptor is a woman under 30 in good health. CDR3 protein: CASRGTQDSYNEQFF. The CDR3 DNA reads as TGTGCCAGCAGGGGGACTCAGGACTCCTACAATGAGCAGTTCTTC.